These T cell receptor beta chains were read from a single sample in a study of CD8+CD57+ T cells in acquired aplastic anemia. TCRdb reprocessed the reads via MiXCR and lists one record per CDR3 protein. Found here are about 190,000 distinct CDR3 sequences, 48% of them singletons; the top ten hold around a tenth. Material for sequencing was sorted CD4+, CD8+, or CD8+CD57+ T cells (not recorded which) from PBMCs. These receptors came from a human donor with aplastic anemia. The conserved cysteine and the conserved F or W are not part of the CDR3 here. The order of the fields is J gene, V gene, CDR3 protein.

TRBJ1-6 | TRBV4-3 | ASSQDPSGVNSPLH
TRBJ2-1 | TRBV2 | ASSTFRDQNEQF
TRBJ2-7 | TRBV19 | ASSITGGAYEQY
TRBJ1-1 | TRBV24-1 | ATSWGDDSEAF
TRBJ2-3 | TRBV6-2/TRBV6-3 | ASSYSPSGRRADTQY
TRBJ2-1 | TRBV15 | ATTSGGRNEQF
TRBJ2-1 | TRBV20-1 | SARDAGKSNGQF
TRBJ2-7 | TRBV24-1 | ATSDSGRSYEQY
TRBJ2-1 | TRBV7-8 | ASSPTGNRANEQF
TRBJ1-6 | TRBV5-4 | ASSLGTGAVGISPLH
TRBJ2-3 | TRBV30 | AWSVSSGSEADTQY
TRBJ1-6 | TRBV12-3/TRBV12-4 | ASSQTPNSPLH
TRBJ2-5 | TRBV11-3 | ASSPFRGQETQY
TRBJ2-1 | TRBV25-1 | ASSADWTSGRSDEQF
TRBJ1-2 | TRBV7-9 | ASSLGGRRYGYT
TRBJ2-7 | TRBV18 | ASRFRTDTYEQY
TRBJ1-2 | TRBV7-2 | ASSDQVGWDYGYT
TRBJ2-1 | TRBV7-2 | ASSLATLDEQF
TRBJ2-2 | TRBV7-3 | ASSLSPSRRGEGELF
TRBJ2-1 | TRBV15 | ATRVAGSSYNEQF
TRBJ2-1 | TRBV24-1 | ATSDPASNNEQF
TRBJ2-5 | TRBV20-1 | SASSQLETQY
TRBJ2-5 | TRBV7-7 | ASSLGRSQETQY
TRBJ2-1 | TRBV6-5 | ASSFTDSNEQF
TRBJ1-4 | TRBV2 | ASSAAGREKLF
TRBJ2-3 | TRBV29-1 | SVVETDTQY
TRBJ2-1 | TRBV20-1 | SANSLRRYNEQF
TRBJ1-2 | TRBV24-1 | ATSESGTDGYT
TRBJ1-2 | TRBV5-1 | ASSLAGTAADYT
TRBJ1-1 | TRBV7-9 | ASSPLGGGDTEAF
TRBJ1-1 | TRBV7-7 | ASSLAVDTEAF
TRBJ1-2 | TRBV19 | ASKDSFYGYT
TRBJ2-1 | TRBV10-3 | AISDRDGSSYNEQF
TRBJ2-3 | TRBV24-1 | ATSDSKASTDTQY
TRBJ2-5 | TRBV7-6 | ASSLLTGEETQY
TRBJ1-2 | TRBV15 | ATSLPSANNYGYT
TRBJ2-5 | TRBV5-1 | ASSLFREETQY
TRBJ1-3 | TRBV7-8 | ASSLALGLSGNTIY
TRBJ2-3 | TRBV28 | ASSLLADPSGTQY
TRBJ1-2 | TRBV20-1 | SIRQGANYGYT
TRBJ2-1 | TRBV5-1 | ASSESGRALNEQF